This T cell receptor beta chain was identified during a study of T cell responses to AZD1222 COVID-19 vaccine. Study-wide results and caveats: Two AZD1222 doses significantly raised spike-specific TCR breadth and depth over controls. It should be noted that donors were predominantly white British and more often female, and clonal diversity was possibly underestimated. All repertoire sampling was performed exclusively after the peak T cell response.

Clones were read by immunoSEQ multiplex PCR, and TCRdb kept only the in-frame ones, dropping some. Counted here are under 300,000 clones, 85% to 95% occurring once; the ten biggest clones make up 0.5% to 0.65%. A note on this clone: Its target is unknown.

Here the sequenced sample was peripheral blood, taken on day 0 of AZD1222 vaccination. The receptor's source is an adult in good health.

The CDR3 region has the DNA TGTGCCAGCAGCCACAGGGGGCTTGGGGCTGAAGCTTTCTTT. Amino acids: CASSHRGLGAEAFF. V gene TRBV5-5 combines with J gene TRBJ1-1; TRBD1 aligns across 9 bases. The CDR3 loop spans 14 amino acids. After removal of 4 bases from V and 6 bases from J, the junction contained 7 bases not matched to a gene. CDR1 and CDR2 from the germline V gene are SGHKS and YYEKEE (reference sequence).